Detailed here is one T cell receptor (beta chain). These data come from a study of cytomegalovirus exposure and HLA in healthy donors. V dropped 0 bases and J dropped 2; count of bases not matched to a gene: 9. Looked up from germline, CDR1 is SEHNR and CDR2 is FQNEAQ (reference sequence). The length of the CDR3 is 18 residues. Use of 60 Vbeta and 13 Jbeta primers characterized the PCR. The assay was immunoSEQ multiplex PCR, and TCRdb's table has in-frame clones only and misses some. The sample holds 200,000 to 250,000 clones, approximately 85% seen once. These donors, healthy bone marrow donors, were studied.

The V gene is TRBV7-9, the J gene TRBJ2-3, with TRBD2 matching over 9 bases. The sequence was obtained from a woman between 40 and 50 years old in good health and CMV-seronegative. Sequencing was carried out using PBMCs. The CDR3 sequence is CASSLALSSGSPTDTQYF. The DNA for the CDR3 is TGTGCCAGCAGCTTAGCGCTAAGTAGCGGGAGTCCCACAGATACGCAGTATTTT.